The clone carrying this T cell receptor (beta chain) has ten or more counts. The investigators amplified TCR beta CDR3 regions from RNA transcripts. TCR CDR3 underwent first-round RT-PCR with the HTBI primer set. TCRdb recomputed calls from the multiplex PCR reads with MiXCR, one row per CDR3 protein. Among 600,000 to 800,000 distinct CDR3 sequences listed, 30% to 40% were seen once. This specimen belongs to a study of T cells in Graves' hyperthyroidism and ophthalmopathy. The PBMCs were sourced from fresh peripheral blood (around 9.9 ml). V lost 0 bases and J lost 4, with 10 bases in between. CDR1 is ENHRY and CDR2 is SYGVKD in the germline V gene. There are 15 residues in the CDR3.

Sequences were obtained from blood. The TCR originated in a woman aged 40 to 50 with Graves' hyperthyroidism. The chain joins TRBV10-3 to TRBJ1-5, with D hard to call. CDR3 region: CAISESRQTNQPQHF. The CDR3 bases are TGTGCCATCAGTGAGTCCAGACAAACTAATCAGCCCCAGCATTTT.